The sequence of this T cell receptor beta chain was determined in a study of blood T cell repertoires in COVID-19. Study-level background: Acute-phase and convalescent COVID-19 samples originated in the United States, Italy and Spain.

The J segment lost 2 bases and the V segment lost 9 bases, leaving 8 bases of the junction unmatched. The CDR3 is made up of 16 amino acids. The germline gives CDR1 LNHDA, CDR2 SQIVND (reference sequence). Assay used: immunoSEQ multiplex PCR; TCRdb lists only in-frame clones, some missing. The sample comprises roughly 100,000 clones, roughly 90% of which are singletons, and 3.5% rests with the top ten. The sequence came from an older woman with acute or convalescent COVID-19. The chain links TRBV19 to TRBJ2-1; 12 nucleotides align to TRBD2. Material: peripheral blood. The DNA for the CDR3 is TGTGCCAGCCGAAAGACTAGCGGGAGCACCTACAATGAGCAGTTCTTC. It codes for CASRKTSGSTYNEQFF.